The 25 T cell receptor beta chains in this list originate from one sample, sequenced in a study of T-cell memory formation after mild COVID-19. In TCRdb, the 5' RACE reads were re-called with MiXCR into one record per CDR3 protein. Counted here are 280,000 or so distinct CDR3 sequences, 8.2% occurring once; the ten biggest clones make up 22%. The material sequenced was PBMCs or a T cell subset sorted from them (not recorded which). All receptors come from a man between 18 and 29 years old who had mild COVID-19 (a few samples of this study predate the infection). Cell type and time point are not known.

This clonotype was detected ten times or more. Sequence at one end of the junction differs from germline and may be a read error. V gene TRBV5-1 combines with J gene TRBJ1-1, with D tentatively TRBD1 (5 bases). Germline values: CDR1 SGHRS, CDR2 YFSETQ. The CDR3 covers 15 residues. The DNA of the CDR3 is TGCGCCAGCAGCTTGGCGCCAGGGATGAACATTGAAGCTTTCTTT. It translates to CASSLAPGMNIEAFF.

This clonotype was observed a handful of times. The chain is built from TRBV12-3 or TRBV12-4 and TRBJ1-6; D remains unclear. Trimming removed 3 bases from V and 14 bases from J, with 23 bases in between. The CDR3 extends over 16 amino acids. Here the CDR3 DNA reads TGTGCCAGCAGTTTTTCCGGTTCGGATGTATCGTCGACCCTCCACTTT. Its protein is CASSFSGSDVSSTLHF.

This clonotype has at least ten counts. The chain is built from TRBV5-1 and TRBJ2-3; 14 bases line up with TRBD2. The germline CDR1 and CDR2 sequences are SGHRS and YFSETQ. The CDR3 extends over 16 amino acids. V lost 4 bases, J lost 6 bases, and 7 bases stayed unmatched. The CDR3 is CASSDATSGGADTQYF. The DNA for the CDR3 is TGCGCCAGCAGCGACGCGACTAGCGGGGGGGCGGATACGCAGTATTTT. The full variable domain, in which reference TRBV5-1 and TRBJ2-3 provide the parts outside the CDR3, is KAGVTQTPRYLIKTRGQQVTLSCSPISGHRSVSWYQQTPGQGLQFLFEYFSETQRNKGNFPGRFSGRQFSNSRSEMNVSTLELGDSALYLCASSDATSGGADTQYFGPGTRLTVL.

This clonotype was seen ten or more times. The genes are TRBV20-1 and TRBJ2-7, with a possible D match to TRBD1 (5 bases). The CDR3 extends over 12 amino acids. Germline V CDR1 and CDR2: DFQATT, SNEGSKA (reference sequence). V lost 3 bases, J lost 4 bases, and 10 bases lay in between. CDR3 sequence: CSASRGQYEQYF. The CDR3 DNA reads TGCAGTGCTAGCCGTGGACAATACGAGCAGTACTTC.

In this sample, this clonotype turned up a few times. The rearrangement joins TRBV10-3 to TRBJ2-7; D uncertain. Trimming stripped 4 bases from V and 0 bases from J, with 16 bases between. Germline assignment: CDR1 ENHRY and CDR2 SYGVKD. The CDR3 extends over 16 amino acids. The CDR3 DNA follows: TGTGCCATCAGTGGGGGAATCCGCAGCAGCTCCTACGAGCAGTACTTC. This translates into CAISGGIRSSSYEQYF.

This chain uses TRBV6-5 with TRBJ1-5; 7 positions agree with TRBD1. CDR1 and CDR2 from the germline V gene are MNHEY and SVGAGI. V dropped 6 bases and J dropped 6; count of bases not matched to a gene: 8. The CDR3 loop spans 14 amino acids. DNA for the CDR3: TGTGCCAGCAGGCGGGACAGATACAGTCAGCCCCAGCATTTT. This translates into CASRRDRYSQPQHF.

The sample holds a few counts of this clonotype. The CDR3 bases are TGTGCCAGTAGCCCCTACGGAGTCATCGGTTCACCCCTCCACTTT. The encoded protein is CASSPYGVIGSPLHF. The chain carries TRBV19 and TRBJ1-6, with D hard to call. CDR1 is LNHDA, CDR2 SQIVND, per germline (reference sequence). The CDR3 is made up of 15 amino acids. The V end lost 6 bases, the J end lost 9 bases, and 18 bases lay between the germline ends.

The chain recombines TRBV24-1 with TRBJ2-5, with TRBD2 matching over 7 bases. The CDR3 covers 16 residues. Germline CDR1 KGHDR, CDR2 SFDVKD. V lost 3 bases and J lost 2; bases outside the gene matches: 8. As DNA, the CDR3 is TGTGCCACCAGTGATCGTTCCTGGGGGGGGCAAGAGACCCAGTACTTC. Residues: CATSDRSWGGQETQYF.

V is TRBV29-1 and J is TRBJ2-3; the D gene could be TRBD1 or TRBD2 (5 bases each). The germline V gene has CDR1 SQVTM and CDR2 ANQGSEA. With 5 bases removed from V and 0 bases from J, the gap between germline ends came to 24 bases. The length of the CDR3 is 18 residues. CDR3 residues: CSVKPWAGSIPSTDTQYF. As DNA, the CDR3 is TGCAGCGTTAAACCCTGGGCAGGGAGTATTCCGAGCACAGATACGCAGTATTTT.

This clonotype was picked up a small number of times. The rearrangement uses TRBV20-1 and TRBJ1-5, with D unclear. Germline V gives CDR1 DFQATT, CDR2 SNEGSKA (reference sequence). The CDR3 has 13 amino acids. V was shortened by 4 bases and J by 3 bases, with 10 bases between the two germline ends. This CDR3 is CSAIAHLNQPQHF. The CDR3 bases are TGCAGTGCTATAGCACATCTCAATCAGCCCCAGCATTTT.

This sequence joins TRBV6-5 and TRBJ1-4; D is unresolved. Trimming took 2 bases from V and 10 from J, leaving 5 bases between them. Germline V gene sequence: CDR1 MNHEY, CDR2 SVGAGI. The CDR3 has 11 residues. DNA of the CDR3: TGTGCCAGCAGTTACAGCGGAAAACTGTTTTTT. Residues: CASSYSGKLFF.

In its sample, this clonotype was seen many times. The chain carries TRBV5-6 and TRBJ2-2; no clear D. CDR3 size: 16 residues. Trimming removed 0 bases from V and 2 bases from J, with 11 bases in between. Germline V gives CDR1 SGHDT, CDR2 YYEEEE. The CDR3 DNA is TGTGCCAGCAGCTTGGGTCCCCCCAGCAACACCGGGGAGCTGTTTTTT. It yields the protein CASSLGPPSNTGELFF.

The chain is built from TRBV7-9 and TRBJ2-3, with a weak D call TRBD1 (6 bases). Germline CDR1 and CDR2: SEHNR and FQNEAQ (reference sequence). This CDR3 contains 16 residues. V shed 0 bases and J shed 2 bases, with 12 bases lying between them. DNA of the CDR3: TGTGCCAGCAGCTTAGCGGAGACAGGCCTCACAGATACGCAGTATTTT. It specifies CASSLAETGLTDTQYF.

J is TRBJ2-1 and V is TRBV11-2, with 10 bases aligning to TRBD2. Germline V CDR1 and CDR2: SGHAT, FQNNGV. Trimming cost V 2 bases and J 7 bases; bases outside gene matches: 5. The CDR3 is 15 residues long. The CDR3 nucleotides are TGTGCCAGCAGCTTAAGGTCGACTAGCGGGAATGAGCAGTTCTTC. Encoded protein: CASSLRSTSGNEQFF.

A few counts support this clonotype. The CDR3 reads CASTEDRGHPGANVLTF. For the CDR3, the DNA is TGTGCCAGCACCGAGGACAGGGGTCATCCTGGGGCCAACGTCCTGACTTTC. The chain links TRBV5-6 to TRBJ2-6, with 9 bases aligning to TRBD1. The V segment lost 6 bases and the J segment 2 bases; nucleotides outside the gene matches: 9. The CDR3 runs to 17 residues. From germline, CDR1 is SGHDT and CDR2 YYEEEE.

This clonotype was detected many times. J is TRBJ2-5 and V is TRBV6-5; 9 nucleotides align to TRBD2. This CDR3 has 15 residues. In germline, CDR1 is MNHEY, CDR2 SVGAGI. Trimming at V came to 7 bases and at J to 3 bases, leaving 9 bases not matched to a gene. CDR3 loop: CASTSGGGGKETQYF. The DNA of the CDR3 is TGTGCCAGCACCTCCGGCGGGGGGGGAAAAGAGACCCAGTACTTC.

The chain is built from TRBV3-1 and TRBJ2-2; 8 bases map to TRBD2. This CDR3 is 15 amino acids long. V dropped 7 bases and J dropped 3; count of bases not matched to a gene: 7. Germline lookup yields CDR1 LGHDT and CDR2 YNNKEL (reference sequence). The CDR3: CASNSAGADTGELFF. The CDR3 DNA follows: TGTGCCAGCAATTCAGCGGGGGCCGACACCGGGGAGCTGTTTTTT.

In its sample, this clonotype was seen many times. The J gene is TRBJ1-1, the V gene TRBV7-2, with D hard to call. With 5 bases removed from V and 14 bases from J, the gap between germline ends came to 21 bases. There are 13 residues in the CDR3. The germline V gene encodes CDR1 SGHTA and CDR2 FQGNSA. The CDR3: CASSAGQATSGFF. The CDR3 region has the DNA TGTGCCAGCAGCGCGGGCCAGGCGACTTCTGGGTTCTTT.

This clonotype was observed many times. V and J are TRBV7-6 and TRBJ1-2; a weak D match, TRBD1 (5 bases). Germline CDR1 is SGHVS and CDR2 is FNYEAQ. Trimming left V 2 bases short and J 3 bases short, with 10 bases between. The CDR3 spans 14 residues. CDR3: CASSLSQGDYGYTF. In DNA form, the CDR3 reads TGTGCCAGCAGCTTATCGCAAGGGGACTATGGCTACACCTTC.

This chain uses TRBV5-1 with TRBJ2-1; 7 bases match TRBD1. Germline V gives CDR1 SGHRS, CDR2 YFSETQ. V lost 5 bases, J lost 7 bases, and 9 bases stayed unmatched. This CDR3 has 14 amino acids. Written as DNA, the CDR3 is TGCGCCAGCAGACTTAACAGGGGCGGGAATGAGCAGTTCTTC. It specifies CASRLNRGGNEQFF.

The chain carries TRBV5-8 and TRBJ2-7; 7 bases match TRBD1. The CDR3 length is 12 residues. V lost 3 bases and J lost 7; bases outside the gene matches: 4. Germline values: CDR1 SGHTS, CDR2 YDEGEE. Here the CDR3 reads CASSYRGKEQYF. For the CDR3, the DNA is TGTGCCAGCAGCTACAGGGGTAAGGAGCAGTACTTC.

The chain recombines TRBV20-1 with TRBJ2-5, with D perhaps TRBD1 (5 bases). V gave up 4 bases and J gave up 4 bases, with 31 bases separating them. Germline lookup yields CDR1 DFQATT and CDR2 SNEGSKA (reference sequence). There are 19 residues in the CDR3. The CDR3 DNA sequence: TGCAGTGCTACATCTGAGTCGCCCGACGACAGTGCGAGGCTAGAGACCCAGTACTTC. Amino acid sequence: CSATSESPDDSARLETQYF.

This clonotype was seen a few times. V usage is TRBV9 and J usage is TRBJ2-5; 8 bases fit TRBD2. CDR3 length: 18 amino acids. With V trimmed by 4 bases and J by 5 bases, 19 bases remained unmatched. The germline CDR1 and CDR2 sequences are SGDLS and YYNGEE. The CDR3 sequence: CASSPPLRAGTRGETQYF. DNA of the CDR3: TGTGCCAGCAGCCCGCCTCTCAGAGCCGGGACTAGAGGCGAGACCCAGTACTTC.

This clonotype was counted ten times or more. V gene TRBV24-1 combines with J gene TRBJ2-1, with 7 bases identical to TRBD1. Germline V CDR1 and CDR2: KGHDR, SFDVKD. V trimming: 2 bases; J trimming: 7 bases; junction bases outside the gene matches: 10. The length of the CDR3 is 16 residues. The CDR3 region has the DNA TGTGCCACCAGTGATTACTCTTCGACAGGGAAGAATGAGCAGTTCTTC. Protein sequence: CATSDYSSTGKNEQFF.

This clonotype turned up a few times. This chain joins TRBV7-6 and TRBJ2-5; the D gene is possibly TRBD2 (6 bases). From germline, CDR1 is SGHVS and CDR2 FNYEAQ. The CDR3 extends over 15 amino acids. V was clipped by 1 base and J by 2 bases, with 11 bases between them. CDR3 protein: CASSLVSGEQETQYF. In DNA form, the CDR3 reads TGTGCCAGCAGCTTAGTTTCGGGGGAGCAAGAGACCCAGTACTTC.